This TCR beta chain is from a study of post-analysis software for immune sequencing data. Across the whole study: Progressive-relapsing, secondary progressive and relapsing-remitting multiple sclerosis were among the disease courses included.

A note on this clonotype: As yet, its antigen is unknown.

Libraries were made from TCR beta cDNA, and they carried unique molecular identifiers. With roughly 0.9 to 10 million T cells as the source, a few hundred thousand cDNA molecules resulted. TCRdb passed the PCR reads through MiXCR, listing each CDR3 protein once. This table holds about 770,000 distinct CDR3 sequences, 46% found once. The CDR3 totals 12 residues. V lost 3 bases and J 6 bases, leaving 7 bases between the germline ends. Findings and limits, study-wide: Strong co-clustering by F measure was evident for samples that had been prepared in the same batch. Multiple sclerosis patients had significantly lower normalized Chao1 diversity than controls. About 5 TRBV segments (TRBV5-6, TRBV5-1 and TRBV20-1 among them) occurred more frequently in patients than in controls.

The clonotype was recovered from a girl aged 10 to 17 with multiple sclerosis. The chain uses TRBV12-3 or TRBV12-4 and TRBJ2-3; D remains unclear. Sequencing was carried out using blood. The CDR3 coding sequence is TGTGCCAGCAGTTTCGATCAGGATACGCAGTATTTT. Its protein product is CASSFDQDTQYF.